Given below is one T cell receptor beta chain in context. This clonotype was seen ten or more times. Its antigen is still unknown. Base qualities are not provided; no much larger clone lies one nucleotide away. The data originate from a study of neurological immune-mediated disorders (dated by TCRdb to the late 2010s). General notes on the study: Peripheral blood TCR-beta repertoires from patients with HTLV-I-associated myelopathy (HAM/TSP), patients with multiple sclerosis, and healthy controls were compared in the study using UMI-based sequencing. The 95 to 120 TCR-beta libraries included longitudinal samples, technical triplicates and paired sorted CD4+ and CD8+ T-cell subsets alongside PBMC samples. The cohort included approximately 68 subjects: about 15 with HAM/TSP, approximately 35 with multiple sclerosis, and some 20 healthy controls. The investigation overall reported the following: Across subjects, expanded clones never shared an identical CDR3 amino acid sequence, which suggests that the TCR-beta repertoires in every group were private. The highest TCR clonal expansion was observed in HAM/TSP patients, whereas the lowest was observed in MS patients, even when compared with healthy controls.

Blood bank volunteers in Maryland, USA served as the healthy controls. Unsorted PBMC libraries were generated from 2 million PBMCs stored in RNAlater at -80 °C until RNA extraction. Peripheral blood was subjected to Ficoll-Hypaque density gradient centrifugation to isolate PBMCs, which were then cryopreserved in liquid nitrogen. cDNA was synthesized by template-switch 5'RACE using a primer carrying a 10-nucleotide random unique molecular identifier by which each TCR transcript was tagged. Over 190 million TCR-beta sequences, covering 15-18 subjects, were produced in each sequencing run. The RNeasy kit was used for extraction of total RNA. TCR-beta VDJ regions were amplified with primers for the TCR constant region and the 5'RACE anchor, using the KAPA Real-time Library Amplification kit. A first PCR added sample indexes and Illumina adaptors, after which a second PCR increased the library yield. The roughly 650 bp TCR product was size-selected on a 2% E-gel SizeSelection system after Ampure bead purification. Library quality was checked on a Bioanalyzer, concentration was measured with Qubit, and libraries were quantified with the Kapa Library Quantification kit before pooling. An Illumina HiSeq 2500 was used to sequence the libraries paired-end at 2 x 150 bp. To increase sequence diversity, about 23-32% phiX was spiked into each library pool. The study's own analysis went as follows. The quality-filtered reads were processed with the UMI-based MiGEC pipeline, whose error correction step removed more than 85% of the raw TCR sequences. VDJ genes were aligned to IMGT germline references, and each clonotype was defined by a unique CDR3 amino acid sequence together with V-J genes. Clonal expansion, Shannon diversity and CDR3 relatedness (CalcPairwiseDistances, ClusterSamples) were evaluated with VDJtools, and phylogenetic trees were built with CLCbio workbench. Using coefficient-of-variation modelling across technical triplicates, the study counted a clone as expanded if it had at least 8 unique UMIs. Using fastp trimming at Q25 and MiXCR clonotype assembly, TCRdb reanalyzed the public sequencing data and kept in-frame beta chains. Rows with one shared CDR3 protein collapse into an entry with the most common genes and DNA. TCRdb, not the original authors, processed these V and J calls. This sample holds approximately 32,000 distinct CDR3 sequences; roughly 7% were observed only once. The ten biggest clones cover around 4.4% of the sample.

CDR1 and CDR2, looked up from the germline V gene, are SGHRS and YFSETQ. V and J are truncated by 4 bases and 4 bases respectively, leaving an intervening sequence of 17 bases. The CDR3 runs 15 amino acids, cysteine and phenylalanine included. The only DNA kept is the CDR3, 45 bases in frame from the first base. This sequence was found in a woman aged 40 to 55 in good health. Sequenced material: PBMCs. This sequence uses TRBV5-1 and TRBJ2-5; the best D guess is TRBD1, with 6 bases matching. At the DNA level, the sequence is TGCGCCAGCAGCCCCCGGGACACTAAAAGAGAGACCCAGTACTTC. This sequence encodes CASSPRDTKRETQYF.